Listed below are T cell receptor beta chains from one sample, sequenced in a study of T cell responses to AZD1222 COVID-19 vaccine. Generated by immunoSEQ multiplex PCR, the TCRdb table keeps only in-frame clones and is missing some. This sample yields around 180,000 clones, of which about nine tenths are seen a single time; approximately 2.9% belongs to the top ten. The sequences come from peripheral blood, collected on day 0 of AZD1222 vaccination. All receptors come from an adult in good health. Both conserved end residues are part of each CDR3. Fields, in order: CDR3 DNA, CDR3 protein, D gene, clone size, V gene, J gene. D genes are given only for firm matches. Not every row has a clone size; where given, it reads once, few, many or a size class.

TGTGCCAGCAGCGTAGCTGGGGCAGAGAATCAAAAACTGTTTTTT	CASSVAGAENQKLFF	NA	once	TRBV9	TRBJ1-4
TGTGCCAGCAGCTTAGGGGGGGGTCCACCCCTCCACTTT	CASSLGGGPPLHF	NA	NA	TRBV13	TRBJ1-6
TGTGCCAGCAGTTACGGGCCCCGCGCTTTCTTT	CASSYGPRAFF	NA	NA	TRBV6-2/TRBV6-3	TRBJ1-1
TGCGCCAGCAGCTTGGATAGGACAGGGGGCCCCGGGCAGTACTTC	CASSLDRTGGPGQYF	TRBD1	NA	TRBV5-1	TRBJ2-7
TGTGCCAGCAGCCAGAGACAGGGGAGTACCTCCTATAATTCACCCCTCCACTTT	CASSQRQGSTSYNSPLHF	TRBD1	NA	TRBV7-6	TRBJ1-6
TGCAGTGCTAGTTCCTACGAGCAGTACTTC	CSASSYEQYF	NA	NA	TRBV20-1	TRBJ2-7
TGTGCCAGCAGTTTTTCACTAGCGGGTGTATACGAGCAGTACTTC	CASSFSLAGVYEQYF	TRBD2	NA	TRBV27	TRBJ2-7
TGTGCCAGCAGCTATGTATCGGGCGCCTATGGCTACACCTTC	CASSYVSGAYGYTF	NA	NA	TRBV5-6	TRBJ1-2
TGTGCCAGCAGTGAGGGACAGCCTGGGGAGACCCAGTACTTC	CASSEGQPGETQYF	TRBD1	NA	TRBV25-1	TRBJ2-5
TGTGCCTCCTGCCCCGGCCGGGCAGGAATCGTAGTTCGGGATCAGCCCCAGCATTTT	CASCPGRAGIVVRDQPQHF	NA	once	TRBV7-3	TRBJ1-5
TGTGCCAGCAGCCGGGACAGGGACGTCCTGAACACTGAAGCTTTCTTT	CASSRDRDVLNTEAFF	TRBD1	NA	TRBV5-4	TRBJ1-1
TGTGCCAGCAGGGGGGAGAGCGGGGGAAGCTCCTACAATGAGCAGTTCTTC	CASRGESGGSSYNEQFF	TRBD2	NA	TRBV25-1	TRBJ2-1
TGTGCCACCAGCAGAGAACATTTAGATACGCAGTATTTT	CATSREHLDTQYF	NA	NA	TRBV15	TRBJ2-3
TGTGCCACCAGTGATCCGAAGAATGAGCAGTTCTTC	CATSDPKNEQFF	NA	NA	TRBV24-1	TRBJ2-1
TGTGCCAGCAGTTACCGGTGGGGTGGCTACACCTTC	CASSYRWGGYTF	NA	NA	TRBV6-5	TRBJ1-2
TGTGCCGCGGGGCGTGGTGGGACAGGTTTCGAGCAGTACTTC	CAAGRGGTGFEQYF	TRBD1	few	TRBV6-5	TRBJ2-7
TGTGCCAGTAGCCAGGGAATCGCAAGCAATCAGCCCCAGCATTTT	CASSQGIASNQPQHF	NA	NA	TRBV19	TRBJ1-5
TGTGCCAGCAGCTTACGGGCAAACTCCCCGGAAGAGACCCAGTACTTC	CASSLRANSPEETQYF	NA	NA	TRBV11-2	TRBJ2-5
TGTGCCAGCAGCGTAGGGACTGGCCCTTACAATGAGCAGTTCTTC	CASSVGTGPYNEQFF	NA	NA	TRBV9	TRBJ2-1
TGTGCCATCAGGAAGGGACAGGGGGCCGGTAATGAAAAACTGTTTTTT	CAIRKGQGAGNEKLFF	TRBD1	NA	TRBV10-3	TRBJ1-4
TGTGCCAGCAGCTCGACTAGCGGGGTGTACAATGAGCAGTTCTTC	CASSSTSGVYNEQFF	TRBD2	NA	TRBV7-3	TRBJ2-1
TGTGCCAGCAGCTTAACAGTCTACGAGCAGTACTTC	CASSLTVYEQYF	NA	once	TRBV7-8	TRBJ2-7
TGCGCCAGCAGCCACGGGCCCAGCGGGGGTTACGAGCAGTACTTC	CASSHGPSGGYEQYF	TRBD2	NA	TRBV4-3	TRBJ2-7
TGTGCCAGCAGCTTCCCAAGACCCAACTACACCTTC	CASSFPRPNYTF	NA	NA	TRBV11-3	TRBJ1-2
TGCGCCAGCAGCGAAGGGACGGTGAACACTGAAGCTTTCTTT	CASSEGTVNTEAFF	NA	NA	TRBV5-1	TRBJ1-1
TGCGCCAGCAGTGTTAAGGGACAGGGAGGAGGCTACACCTTC	CASSVKGQGGGYTF	TRBD1	NA	TRBV10-2	TRBJ1-2
TGTGCCAGCAGCCAAGACAAAGGCGAGCAGTACTTC	CASSQDKGEQYF	NA	NA	TRBV3-1/TRBV3-2	TRBJ2-7
TGTGCCAGCAGTGAACAGCGGGGGCCCCAAGAGACCCAGTACTTC	CASSEQRGPQETQYF	TRBD2	NA	TRBV2	TRBJ2-5
TGTGCCAGCAGCGTAGGACTAGCGGGGGTCTCCTACGAGCAGTACTTC	CASSVGLAGVSYEQYF	TRBD2	NA	TRBV9	TRBJ2-7
TGTGCCAGCAGCTTAATAACCCCTGAGTCGATGGGCTTC	CASSLITPESMGF	NA	NA	TRBV7-9	TRBJ2-7
TGTGCCAGCAGCCCGCAGGGAAGGTATGGCTACACCTTC	CASSPQGRYGYTF	NA	NA	TRBV7-9	TRBJ1-2
TGTGCCAGTACTAATAGGGGTACCTACGAGCAGTACTTC	CASTNRGTYEQYF	NA	NA	TRBV5-4	TRBJ2-7
TGTGCCATCGACTATGGGGGGGGTCAGGGCTACACCTTC	CAIDYGGGQGYTF	NA	NA	TRBV10-3	TRBJ1-2
TGCGCCAGCAGCCCGGTCGGGGCCCCGGAGACCCAGTACTTC	CASSPVGAPETQYF	NA	NA	TRBV5-1	TRBJ2-5
TGTGCCAGCAGCCCGACAGATCCCTACGAGCAGTACTTC	CASSPTDPYEQYF	NA	few	TRBV6-2/TRBV6-3	TRBJ2-7
TGTGCCAGCAGTTATTACAGCAGGAACACTGAAGCTTTCTTT	CASSYYSRNTEAFF	NA	NA	TRBV6-2/TRBV6-3	TRBJ1-1
TGTGCCAGCAGCCCACCTCCGGGGCCTCTCTCCTACAATGAGCAGTTCTTC	CASSPPPGPLSYNEQFF	NA	once	TRBV7-2	TRBJ2-1
TGTGCCAGCAGTTTTACAGGGGGAGATGGCTACACCTTC	CASSFTGGDGYTF	TRBD1	NA	TRBV6-2/TRBV6-3	TRBJ1-2
NA	CASSKVGRGNGLKSSYNEQFF	NA	NA	TRBV21-1	TRBJ2-1
TGTGCCAGCAGCTTAGGCACGGCCGGGGAATCACCCCTCCACTTT	CASSLGTAGESPLHF	NA	few	TRBV7-2	TRBJ1-6
TGTGCCAGCAGCTTAGATCTAGCCTACGAGCAGTACTTC	CASSLDLAYEQYF	NA	NA	TRBV13	TRBJ2-7
TGTGCCAGCAGCGTAACTAGCGGGGTATACAATGAGCAGTTCTTC	CASSVTSGVYNEQFF	TRBD2	NA	TRBV9	TRBJ2-1
TGTGCCAGCAGTTCCCTGAGACAGCCCTTTGGGGAGACCCAGTACTTC	CASSSLRQPFGETQYF	NA	NA	TRBV6-2/TRBV6-3	TRBJ2-5
TGTGCCAGCAGTTCTCCAGAGGACAGGGGATCGGGTGGCTACACCTTC	CASSSPEDRGSGGYTF	TRBD1	few	TRBV27	TRBJ1-2
TGTGCCAGCAGCGCCCGGGACAGTCCCTCCAAAGCTTTCTTT	CASSARDSPSKAFF	TRBD1	NA	TRBV7-2	TRBJ1-1
TGTGCCAGCAGCTTAGGGACTTTGAACACTGAAGCTTTCTTT	CASSLGTLNTEAFF	NA	NA	TRBV7-9	TRBJ1-1
TGTGCCAGCAGGGGCGATGGCTACGAGCAGTACTTC	CASRGDGYEQYF	NA	NA	TRBV6-5	TRBJ2-7
TGTGCCAGCAATATGTGGACAGGGGGCGGCTCGGGCCGCGGCAGCTATGGCTACACCTTC	CASNMWTGGGSGRGSYGYTF	TRBD1	NA	TRBV2	TRBJ1-2
TGCGCCAGCAGCCAAGTCAAGGGCTACGAGCAGTACTTC	CASSQVKGYEQYF	NA	NA	TRBV4-1	TRBJ2-7
TGTGCCACCAGCACCGAAGGGAGGGATTCACCCCTCCACTTT	CATSTEGRDSPLHF	NA	NA	TRBV15	TRBJ1-6
TGTGCCAGCAGCTTAGGGGGACAGGCGGCGGGGACTGAAGCTTTCTTT	CASSLGGQAAGTEAFF	TRBD1	NA	TRBV7-3	TRBJ1-1
TGTGCCAGCTCACCAGGGACAGGGGCTTCACCCCTCCACTTT	CASSPGTGASPLHF	TRBD1	NA	TRBV18	TRBJ1-6
TGTGCCAGCAGCAGTACACTGGGGACTAATGAAAAACTGTTTTTT	CASSSTLGTNEKLFF	NA	NA	TRBV2	TRBJ1-4
TGTGCCAGCAAGGACTTTCAGGAAAAACTGTTTTTT	CASKDFQEKLFF	NA	NA	TRBV25-1	TRBJ1-4